The entry below gives a single TCR beta chain sequence along with its context. The record originates from a study of shared clonotypes between healthy human individuals. Method: immunoSEQ multiplex PCR; TCRdb's copy keeps in-frame clones and lacks some. The table lists some 550,000 clones, about 97% of them singletons, with 0.045% to 0.07% in the top ten. V dropped 0 bases and J dropped 6; count of bases not matched to a gene: 7. Germline-derived CDR1 and CDR2 are SGHRS and YFSETQ. The CDR3 is 17 residues long. Sequencing used naive CD4+ T cells sorted from blood. Subset defined: CD45RA+ positively selected. J is TRBJ2-1 and V is TRBV5-1, with 12 bases lining up with TRBD2. The TCR comes from a woman in her twenties or thirties in good health. The CDR3 loop is CASSLGASSGRVNEQFF. DNA of the CDR3: TGCGCCAGCAGCTTGGGAGCCTCTAGCGGGAGGGTCAATGAGCAGTTCTTC.